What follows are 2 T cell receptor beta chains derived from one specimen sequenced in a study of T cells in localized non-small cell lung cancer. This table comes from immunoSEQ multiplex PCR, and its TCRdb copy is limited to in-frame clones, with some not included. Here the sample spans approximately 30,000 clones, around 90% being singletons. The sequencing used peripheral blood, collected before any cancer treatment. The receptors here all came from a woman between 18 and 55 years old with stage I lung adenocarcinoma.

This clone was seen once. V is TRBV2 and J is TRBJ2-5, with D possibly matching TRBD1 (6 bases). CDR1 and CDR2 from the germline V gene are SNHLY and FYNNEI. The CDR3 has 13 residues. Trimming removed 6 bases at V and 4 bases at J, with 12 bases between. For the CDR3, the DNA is TGTGCCAGCAGCCGGGACAATCGAGAGACCCAGTACTTC. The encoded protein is CASSRDNRETQYF.

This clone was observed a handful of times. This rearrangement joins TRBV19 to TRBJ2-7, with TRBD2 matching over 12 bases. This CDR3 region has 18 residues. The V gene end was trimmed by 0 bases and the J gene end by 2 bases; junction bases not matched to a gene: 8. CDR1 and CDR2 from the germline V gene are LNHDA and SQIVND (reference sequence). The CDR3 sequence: CASSIDPRTSGEPYEQYF. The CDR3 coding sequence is TGTGCCAGTAGTATAGATCCAAGGACTAGCGGGGAGCCCTACGAGCAGTACTTC.